The text below deals with one TCR beta chain. Its antigen remains unidentified. Base qualities are not recorded, but no much larger clone differs from it by a single base. The data originate from a study of vaccination effects on CD4 cells after COVID-19 (dated by TCRdb to between 2021 and 2024). Study-wide context: Across the study, the median time from the second dose to post-vaccine sampling was 72 days (range 14 to 241). The study compared SARS-CoV-2 spike-specific CD4+ TCR repertoires before and after mRNA vaccination in COVID-19 convalescent patients and infection-naive vaccine recipients. A total of 10 COVID-19 convalescent patients and several SARS-CoV-2-naive healthy vaccine recipients were included in the full study. In the study, cultures from other donors were sequenced using the Oncomine TCR Beta short-read assay on an Illumina iSeq 100. On the study overall, not on this receptor specifically: Both infection-induced and vaccine-induced clones contracted markedly at late post-vaccination timepoints, which is consistent with waning T cell responses. Limitations of the study were the small number of convalescent patients and the absence of early post-infection timepoints. In healthy vaccine recipients, vaccine-induced clones were almost all SARS-CoV-2 mono-reactive, with only 1 of 255 being cross-reactive with common cold coronaviruses.

The method behind the library was the immunoSEQ multiplex PCR assay. DNA from the cultured, isolated CD4+ T cells was subjected to TCR beta CDR3 sequencing. For the original study's pipeline: Non-productive TCR sequences were removed, reads were trimmed to the CDR3 region, and CDR3s of at least 7 amino acids were retained. The MANAFEST web app was used to identify antigen-specific clonotypes by comparing expansion in peptide wells with expansion in reference cultures. To be called positive, a clone needed expansion at FDR<0.05 compared with the reference and with all other wells, an odds ratio greater than 5, and a frequency greater than 0.1% in two replicate wells. A clonotype was defined as cross-reactive if the clonotype was significantly expanded both in SARS-CoV-2 spike wells and in at least one common cold coronavirus spike condition. Using the stringdist R package, CDR3 similarity was measured by Levenshtein distance, and unrooted trees were constructed with ape in R 3.6.1. TCRdb mirrors the immuneACCESS table, restricted to in-frame sequences. Some clones are absent from its copies; in checked studies, under half trace to an unresolved V gene, and the reason for the others is unknown. The V and J calls and clone size come from that table; D and trimming were worked out from the DNA. The sample contains 30,000 to 40,000 clones, approximately 72% of them found a single time. Roughly 12% of the sample comes from the top ten.

The ViraFEST assay stimulated PBMC with viral peptide pools and then used TCR sequencing to identify antigen-specific CD4+ T cell clonotypes by expansion. After around 10 days of culture, CD4+ T cells were isolated with the EasySep CD4+ T cell isolation kit. Participants received two doses of either the BNT162b2 or the mRNA-1273 mRNA SARS-CoV-2 vaccine. The absence of prior SARS-CoV-2 infection in healthy vaccine recipients was confirmed by negative nucleocapsid antibodies before and after vaccination. A few million PBMC per well were cultured with approximately 10 ug/ml peptides in IMDM containing roughly 5% human AB serum, around 10 IU/ml IL-2 and gentamicin. Half of the culture medium was replaced with fresh IL-2-containing medium on days 3 and 7. Unless noted otherwise, every peptide stimulation condition was cultured in triplicate wells. Using Ficoll-Paque Plus gradient centrifugation, PBMC were separated from whole blood and then either used fresh or cryopreserved at -140C. The overlapping peptide pools covered the spike proteins of SARS-CoV-2 and of the common cold coronaviruses HCoV-NL63, HCoV-OC43 and HCoV-229E. Genomic DNA was extracted from cultured CD4+ T cells with the QIAamp micro DNA kit.

From cysteine to phenylalanine, the CDR3 is 12 amino acids long. Only CDR3 DNA is held: 36 bases, read in frame from base 1. Based on the germline V gene, the CDR1 and CDR2 sequences are MDHEN and SYDVKM. V was cut back by 3 bases and J by 7 bases, leaving a gap of 7 bases between them. Rearrangement joined TRBV28 to TRBJ1-5; the D gene is not confidently resolved. The sequences come from CD4+ T cells from PBMCs cultured with HCoV-229E spike peptides, collected after COVID-19 vaccination. The cell subset or site label corresponds to: HCoV-229E spike overlapping peptide pool stimulation. The source of this sequence is a human donor who received a COVID-19 vaccine. Here the CDR3 is given as CASSLPGQPQHF. The DNA is TGTGCCAGCAGTTTGCCGGGCCAGCCCCAGCATTTT.